The source of this T cell receptor (beta chain) is a study of T cells after yellow fever vaccination. Regarding the study as a whole: It was a small share of clonotypes that appeared in both CD4 and CD8 compartments. The secondary T-cell response peaked on day 5, not day 15, but was weaker. Boosting was followed by the reappearance of most primary-vaccination clones (around 96% CD4, about 90% CD8).

This clonotype was recorded many times. Its antigen is currently unknown. In making TCR cDNA, 5'RACE template switching added a universal primer site and UMIs to it. TCRdb reprocessed the 5' RACE reads via MiXCR and lists one record per CDR3 protein. The sample carries 150,000 to 200,000 distinct CDR3 sequences, approximately 6.2% recorded once. V lost 5 bases, J lost 4 bases, and 10 bases lay in between. The CDR3 has 13 residues. Germline V gives CDR1 SGHVS, CDR2 FNYEAQ. The sample in question was CD4+ T cells sorted from PBMCs, obtained on the day of the first yellow fever vaccination. The V and J genes are TRBV7-6 and TRBJ2-3; perhaps TRBD2 as D (5 bases). The TCR originated in a young man who received the YFV17D yellow fever vaccine. The CDR3 protein is CASSPPGADTQYF. The CDR3 nucleotides read TGTGCCAGCAGCCCCCCCGGGGCAGATACGCAGTATTTT. The entire variable domain, with the rest obtained from reference TRBV7-6 and TRBJ2-3, is as follows: GAGVSQSPRYKVTKRGQDVALRCDPISGHVSLYWYRQALGQGPEFLTYFNYEAQQDKSGLPNDRFSAERPEGSISTLTIQRTEQRDSAMYRCASSPPGADTQYFGPGTRLTVL.